A single sample gave rise to the 18 T cell receptor beta chains below, sequenced in a study of radiotherapy plus CTLA-4 blockade in lung cancer. This table comes from immunoSEQ multiplex PCR, and its TCRdb copy is limited to in-frame clones, with some not included. The data contain approximately 49,000 clones, roughly 81% of them singletons. The sequences come from peripheral blood, collected from a patient treated with radiotherapy plus ipilimumab. The receptor set was obtained from a human donor with non-small cell lung cancer whose response to radiotherapy plus ipilimumab could not be evaluated.

This rearrangement joins TRBV27 to TRBJ2-3, with unresolved D. The CDR3 runs 15 residues. V lost 7 bases and J 0 bases, leaving 14 bases between the germline ends. Germline V gives CDR1 MNHEY, CDR2 SMNVEV (reference sequence). The CDR3 bases are TGTGCCAGCATCCCATGGCCACCTAGCACAGATACGCAGTATTTT. Its protein product is CASIPWPPSTDTQYF.

The rearrangement uses TRBV11-2 and TRBJ2-3, with TRBD2 identical over 9 bases. Germline CDR1 is SGHAT and CDR2 is FQNNGV. V lost 4 bases and J lost 7; bases outside the gene matches: 9. The CDR3 contains 15 residues. The CDR3 bases are TGTGCCAGCAGCTCCCGGACTAGCGAGCACTATACGCAGTATTTT. This gives the protein CASSSRTSEHYTQYF.

The gene calls are TRBV19 and TRBJ2-1; 8 bases map to TRBD1. Germline CDR1 reads LNHDA; CDR2 reads SQIVND (reference sequence). The CDR3 totals 15 residues. V shed 5 bases, J shed 1 base, and the junction held 4 bases outside the gene matches. The DNA for the CDR3 is TGTGCCAGTAGTGCAGACAGGGGTTCCTACAATGAGCAGTTCTTC. Amino acids: CASSADRGSYNEQFF.

The genes are TRBV5-1 and TRBJ2-7; 7 bases match TRBD1. From germline, CDR1 is SGHRS and CDR2 YFSETQ. There are 19 residues in the CDR3. V gave up 0 bases and J gave up 5 bases; unmatched junction bases: 20. The CDR3, as DNA: TGCGCCAGCAGCTTGGGCCCGGGACAACAGGGGTGGATTTTGAACGAGCAGTACTTC. Encoded protein: CASSLGPGQQGWILNEQYF.

This chain connects TRBV11-2 to TRBJ2-4; 11 bases are a match to TRBD2. CDR1 is SGHAT, CDR2 FQNNGV, per germline. This CDR3 region has 14 residues. Germline trimming cut 5 bases from V and 5 bases from J; bases unmatched to any gene: 2. CDR3 in DNA: TGTGCCAGCAGCCGGGGACTAGCGGAAAACATTCAGTACTTC. It specifies CASSRGLAENIQYF.

The chain employs TRBV7-3 and TRBJ2-1, with D tentatively TRBD1 (6 bases). From germline, CDR1 is SGHTA and CDR2 FQGTGA. There are 15 residues in the CDR3. Trimming left V 5 bases short and J 2 bases short, with 13 bases between. CDR3 DNA: TGTGCCAGCAGCCCCGTCGACAGGACCTACAATGAGCAGTTCTTC. Translation: CASSPVDRTYNEQFF.

The chain employs TRBV5-1 and TRBJ2-2, with D perhaps assigned TRBD1 or TRBD2 (5 bases each). CDR3 length: 17 residues. Trimming pared 4 bases from V and 4 bases from J, leaving 20 bases between. CDR1 and CDR2 from the germline V gene are SGHRS and YFSETQ. Here the CDR3 DNA reads TGCGCCAGCAGCCTGGGACGCGGGTCCTATGGCACCGGGGAGCTGTTTTTT. Translating gives CASSLGRGSYGTGELFF.

This clone was observed a handful of times. The chain is built from TRBV6-5 and TRBJ1-5, with TRBD1 matching over 9 bases. Germline V CDR1 and CDR2: MNHEY, SVGAGI. Trimming at V came to 6 bases and at J to 1 base, leaving 4 bases not matched to a gene. The CDR3 sequence is 15 residues long. CDR3 bases: TGTGCCAGCAGAAGCGGGACAGGGAGCAATCAGCCCCAGCATTTT. The encoded protein is CASRSGTGSNQPQHF.

This clone was seen more than once but under ten times. V usage is TRBV6-5 and J usage is TRBJ1-3; the D is unclear. The germline V gene has CDR1 MNHEY and CDR2 SVGAGI. Trimming removed 6 bases from V and 1 base from J, with 10 bases in between. The CDR3 runs to 14 residues. The CDR3 loop reads CASSRPGSGNTIYF. The CDR3 DNA reads TGTGCCAGCAGCCGGCCCGGGTCTGGAAACACCATATATTTT.

The sample holds one count of this clone. The chain has TRBV11-2 and TRBJ2-3; TRBD1 agrees at 10 bases. CDR3 length: 14 amino acids. The V gene's germline CDR1 is SGHAT and CDR2 FQNNGV. V lost 4 bases to trimming and J lost 3 bases; unmatched junction nucleotides: 1. The CDR3 loop reads CASSWDRGTDTQYF. CDR3 nucleotides: TGTGCCAGCAGCTGGGACAGGGGAACAGATACGCAGTATTTT.

The V call is TRBV6-6, the J call TRBJ2-2; 7 nucleotides align to TRBD1. Germline V gene lookup returns CDR1 MNHNY and CDR2 SVGAGI (reference sequence). V lost 4 bases, J lost 7 bases, and 6 bases stayed unmatched. The CDR3 length is 14 residues. The CDR3 DNA follows: TGTGCCAGCAGTTTATCCCGGGACAGCGGGGAGCTGTTTTTT. Translating it yields CASSLSRDSGELFF.

The J gene is TRBJ2-7, the V gene TRBV19; perhaps TRBD1 as D (5 bases). Germline assignment: CDR1 LNHDA and CDR2 SQIVND (reference sequence). The CDR3 is made up of 13 amino acids. Between the trimmed V and J ends, which lost 4 bases and 2 bases, there was a span of 9 bases. The CDR3, as DNA: TGTGCCAGTAGTAAGGGGATTACCTACGAGCAGTACTTC. Translating gives CASSKGITYEQYF.

This rearrangement joins TRBV7-9 to TRBJ1-2; D is possibly TRBD1 (5 bases). Germline lookup yields CDR1 SEHNR and CDR2 FQNEAQ (reference sequence). The CDR3 contains 15 residues. The V gene lost 0 bases and the J gene lost 6 bases, with 14 bases spanning the gap. CDR3 DNA: TGTGCCAGCAGCTTAGCGCTTAGACGGGGGGATGGCTACACCTTC. This encodes CASSLALRRGDGYTF.

This chain links TRBV27 with TRBJ2-3; D may be TRBD2 (6 bases). CDR1 MNHEY and CDR2 SMNVEV come from the germline V gene (reference sequence). Trimming removed 8 bases from V and 3 bases from J, with 9 bases in between. The CDR3 is 12 amino acids. CDR3 in amino acids: CASARGTDTQYF. The DNA of the CDR3 is TGTGCCAGCGCCCGGGGGACAGATACGCAGTATTTT.

This chain connects TRBV7-6 to TRBJ1-2, with D hard to call. The CDR3 extends over 16 amino acids. V gave up 4 bases and J gave up 1 base, with 16 bases separating them. Germline CDR1 and CDR2: SGHVS and FNYEAQ. The CDR3 reads CASSSGSGGSNYGYTF. The CDR3 coding sequence is TGTGCCAGCAGCTCGGGGTCGGGCGGTAGTAACTATGGCTACACCTTC.

CDR3 sequence (DNA): TGCGCCAGCAGCCAAAACAGGGGGATTCAAGAGACCCAGTACTTC. This encodes CASSQNRGIQETQYF. The chain combines TRBV4-3 with TRBJ2-5; 8 bases line up with TRBD1. This CDR3 has 15 residues. Per germline, CDR1 LGHNA and CDR2 YSLEER. With V trimmed by 2 bases and J by 2 bases, 4 bases remained unmatched.

This clone occurred once. This is likely a read error, given that the CDR3 carries no conserved phenylalanine or tryptophan at its end. The V gene is TRBV30, the J gene TRBJ1-6, with a tentative D call TRBD1 (6 bases). CDR1 GTSNPN and CDR2 SVGIG come from the germline V gene (reference sequence). The CDR3 totals 14 residues. Trimming stripped 4 bases from V and 7 bases from J, with 14 bases between. This CDR3 reads CAWKPWDMNSPLHL. The CDR3 coding sequence is TGTGCCTGGAAACCGTGGGACATGAATTCACCCCTCCACCTT.

The chain is built from TRBV28 and TRBJ2-3; 9 bases map to TRBD2. The CDR3 has 15 amino acids. J gave up 3 bases and V 6 bases, and 7 bases lay outside the gene matches. Germline CDR1 and CDR2: MDHEN and SYDVKM. DNA of the CDR3: TGTGCCAGCAGCCTTAGCGGGAGTGTGACAGATACGCAGTATTTT. It translates to CASSLSGSVTDTQYF.